The 26 T cell receptor beta chains below were found in one sample sequenced in a study of OX40 agonist ivuxolimab in advanced cancers. Clones were read by immunoSEQ multiplex PCR, and TCRdb kept only the in-frame ones, dropping some. The table includes around 51,000 clones, 88% detected once. The sequenced sample was CD4+ or CD8+ T cells sorted from blood, obtained in a trial of the OX40 agonist ivuxolimab. The receptors shown here come from an adult with an advanced solid tumor such as melanoma, head and neck, liver or kidney cancer.

The gene calls are TRBV30 and TRBJ2-7; 7 bases map to TRBD1. The V and J ends lost 0 bases and 1 base, in that order; junction bases with no gene match: 6. The CDR3 extends over 15 amino acids. CDR1 is GTSNPN, CDR2 SVGIG, per germline (reference sequence). The CDR3 sequence is CAWSVRQGWSYEQYF. The CDR3 DNA is TGTGCCTGGAGTGTAAGACAGGGATGGTCCTACGAGCAGTACTTC.

The gene calls are TRBV7-9 and TRBJ2-3, with a tentative D call TRBD1 (5 bases). Germline values: CDR1 SEHNR, CDR2 FQNEAQ (reference sequence). Between the trimmed V and J ends, which lost 5 bases and 3 bases, there was a span of 9 bases. This CDR3 is built from 13 residues. The CDR3 loop is CASSRRQTDTQYF. The CDR3 DNA is TGTGCCAGCAGCCGCAGACAGACAGATACGCAGTATTTT.

This rearrangement joins TRBV7-2 to TRBJ1-5; 10 bases line up with TRBD1. V gave up 0 bases and J gave up 6 bases; unmatched junction bases: 2. The germline gives CDR1 SGHTA, CDR2 FQGNSA. The CDR3 is made up of 15 amino acids. The CDR3 DNA is TGTGCCAGCAGCTTAGCTTGGACAGGGGGTCAGCCCCAGCATTTT. Encoded protein: CASSLAWTGGQPQHF.

V usage is TRBV2 and J usage is TRBJ1-4, with TRBD1 matching over 8 bases. CDR1 and CDR2 from the germline V gene are SNHLY and FYNNEI. This CDR3 has 17 amino acids. The junction had 14 bases not matched to a gene; V was cut back by 6 bases and J by 5 bases. CDR3 coding DNA: TGTGCCAGCAGCCGGACAGGGCTTACCACCAAGAATGAAAAACTGTTTTTT. Translated: CASSRTGLTTKNEKLFF.

The chain uses TRBV25-1 and TRBJ1-3; the D gene is possibly TRBD1 (5 bases). CDR3 size: 17 residues. V lost 2 bases, J lost 2 bases, and 16 bases lay in between. CDR1 and CDR2 (germline): MGHDK, SYGVNS. The CDR3 here is CASSELRSGTAGNTIYF. The CDR3 DNA follows: TGTGCCAGCAGTGAACTTCGGTCAGGGACCGCTGGAAACACCATATATTTT.

The chain employs TRBV7-2 and TRBJ2-7, with TRBD1 matching 10 bases. This CDR3 is built from 14 residues. The V gene end was trimmed by 1 base and the J gene end by 4 bases; junction bases not matched to a gene: 1. The germline V gene has CDR1 SGHTA and CDR2 FQGNSA. This chain's CDR3 is CASSLGQGAYEQYF. CDR3 bases: TGTGCCAGCAGCTTAGGACAGGGGGCATACGAGCAGTACTTC.

The J gene is TRBJ1-5, the V gene TRBV18, with 7 nucleotides matching TRBD1. The CDR3 extends over 15 amino acids. Unmatched junction bases numbered 12, after V lost 3 bases and J lost 10 bases. CDR1 is KGHSH, CDR2 LQKENI, per germline. Here the CDR3 DNA reads TGTGCCAGCTCACCCCTGGCAGGGGGGATGGAACCCCAGCATTTT. It specifies CASSPLAGGMEPQHF.

The rearrangement uses TRBV2 and TRBJ1-5; D not certain. V was clipped by 6 bases and J by 4 bases, with 13 bases between them. This CDR3 comprises 14 residues. Germline V gives CDR1 SNHLY, CDR2 FYNNEI. CDR3 sequence: CASSAHDWNQPQHF. The CDR3 region has the DNA TGTGCCAGCAGCGCACATGACTGGAATCAGCCCCAGCATTTT.

The rearrangement joins TRBV7-6 to TRBJ2-3; tentative D call: TRBD1 (6 bases). CDR3 length equals 17 residues. Deletions cut 1 base from V and 4 bases from J, with 18 bases between. In germline, CDR1 is SGHVS, CDR2 FNYEAQ. Written as DNA, the CDR3 is TGTGCCAGCAGCTTAGTAGGATTAGGGGGTTATTCAGATACGCAGTATTTT. It encodes CASSLVGLGGYSDTQYF.

The chain couples TRBV9 to TRBJ2-7; possibly TRBD2 for D (6 bases). V lost 0 bases to trimming and J lost 4 bases, with 8 bases between them. Germline loops: CDR1 SGDLS, CDR2 YYNGEE. This CDR3 spans 13 amino acids. The CDR3 loop reads CASSVEEGYEQYF. Written as DNA, the CDR3 is TGTGCCAGCAGCGTAGAGGAGGGATACGAGCAGTACTTC.

The chain joins TRBV5-1 to TRBJ1-4; TRBD1 matches 8 bases. Germline V gives CDR1 SGHRS, CDR2 YFSETQ. The CDR3 runs 14 residues. With 2 bases clipped from V and 6 bases from J, the junction kept 3 bases outside the gene matches. The CDR3 here is CASSFRGRDEKLFF. CDR3 DNA: TGCGCCAGCAGCTTCAGGGGGCGCGATGAAAAACTGTTTTTT.

This clone was seen only once. The chain joins TRBV18 to TRBJ2-3, with 11 bases fitting TRBD2. The V gene end was trimmed by 4 bases and the J gene end by 0 bases; junction bases not matched to a gene: 6. Per germline, CDR1 KGHSH and CDR2 LQKENI. The CDR3 spans 17 residues. The CDR3: CASSRYTSGGSTDTQYF. The CDR3 nucleotides read TGTGCCAGCTCACGATATACTAGCGGGGGCAGCACAGATACGCAGTATTTT. Filled out from reference TRBV18 and TRBJ2-3, the complete variable domain reads NAGVMQNPRHLVRRRGQEARLRCSPMKGHSHVYWYRQLPEEGLKFMVYLQKENIIDESGMPKERFSAEFPKEGPSILRIQQVVRGDSAAYFCASSRYTSGGSTDTQYFGPGTRLTVL.

The CDR3 bases are TGTGCCAGCAGTGGGTTTGGACAGGAATACACAGATACGCAGTATTTT. Translation gives CASSGFGQEYTDTQYF. This rearrangement joins TRBV2 to TRBJ2-3; 7 bases agree with TRBD1. CDR1 is SNHLY, CDR2 FYNNEI, per germline. CDR3 length equals 16 residues. V shed 4 bases and J 2 bases; nucleotides not matched to a gene: 9.

The chain links TRBV11-3 to TRBJ1-5, with D hard to call. The germline gives CDR1 SGHNT, CDR2 YENEEA. The CDR3 totals 8 residues. CDR3 amino acids: CTNQPQHF. CDR3 nucleotide sequence: TGTACCAATCAGCCCCAGCATTTT.

The chain carries TRBV19 and TRBJ1-5, with a possible D match to TRBD1 (5 bases). Germline CDR1 and CDR2: LNHDA and SQIVND (reference sequence). CDR3 length equals 18 residues. The ends were cut back, 0 bases at V and 0 bases at J, with 15 bases in the middle. The CDR3 bases are TGTGCCAGTAGTATAGATCGGACCAAGACAGCTAGCAATCAGCCCCAGCATTTT. This translates into CASSIDRTKTASNQPQHF.

This chain uses TRBV7-2 with TRBJ2-5, with 7 nucleotides matching TRBD1. Germline trimming cut 2 bases from V and 4 bases from J; bases unmatched to any gene: 1. The CDR3 has 13 amino acids. Germline lookup yields CDR1 SGHTA and CDR2 FQGNSA. CDR3 loop: CASSLSGGETQYF. Written as DNA, the CDR3 is TGTGCCAGCAGCTTATCAGGGGGAGAGACCCAGTACTTC. Full variable domain (remainder filled in from reference TRBV7-2 and TRBJ2-5): GAGVSQSPSNKVTEKGKDVELRCDPISGHTALYWYRQSLGQGLEFLIYFQGNSAPDKSGLPSDRFSAERTGGSVSTLTIQRTQQEDSAVYLCASSLSGGETQYFGPGTRLLVL.

The chain is built from TRBV6-1 and TRBJ1-1; the D is unclear. Trimming shortened V by 2 bases and J by 4 bases, and 8 bases separated the two germline ends. The germline gives CDR1 MNHNS, CDR2 SASEGT. The CDR3 covers 13 residues. The CDR3 spells CASSEPAGTEAFF. The DNA of the CDR3 is TGTGCCAGCAGTGAACCCGCAGGCACTGAAGCTTTCTTT.

The chain uses TRBV5-6 and TRBJ1-5; no definite D call. The CDR3 consists of 13 residues. Germline CDR1 SGHDT, CDR2 YYEEEE. The V and J ends lost 1 base and 5 bases respectively, with 7 bases between them. The CDR3 loop is CASSLNVDQPQHF. CDR3 in DNA: TGTGCCAGCAGCTTGAATGTGGATCAGCCCCAGCATTTT.

The chain combines TRBV2 with TRBJ1-5; D uncertain. Germline-derived CDR1 and CDR2 are SNHLY and FYNNEI. The CDR3 sequence is 12 residues long. The V end was cut by 8 bases, the J end by 1 base, with 6 bases between. The CDR3 loop reads CASLGSNQPQHF. CDR3 DNA sequence: TGTGCCAGCCTGGGCAGCAATCAGCCCCAGCATTTT.

There are a few counts of this clone. The gene calls are TRBV4-1 and TRBJ1-5; 8 positions match TRBD1. The V gene end was trimmed by 2 bases and the J gene end by 6 bases; junction bases not matched to a gene: 6. The CDR3 totals 15 residues. Germline CDR1 MGHRA, CDR2 YSYEKL. Here the CDR3 DNA reads TGCGCCAGCAGCCAAAGCGGGGACAGGTCTCAGCCCCAGCATTTT. Protein product: CASSQSGDRSQPQHF.

The chain carries TRBV9 and TRBJ1-2; 7 bases are a match to TRBD1. Trimming at V came to 2 bases and at J to 6 bases, leaving 7 bases not matched to a gene. The CDR3 extends over 14 amino acids. Germline loops: CDR1 SGDLS, CDR2 YYNGEE. The CDR3 sequence: CASSVDGQADGYTF. In nucleotides, the CDR3 is TGTGCCAGCAGCGTGGACGGACAGGCGGATGGCTACACCTTC.

The J gene is TRBJ1-4, the V gene TRBV28; D not certain. V lost 5 bases and J 4 bases, leaving 11 bases between the germline ends. This CDR3 is built from 14 residues. Germline CDR1 is MDHEN and CDR2 is SYDVKM. This CDR3 is CASSLPRLNEKLFF. DNA for the CDR3: TGTGCCAGCAGTCTACCCAGACTTAATGAAAAACTGTTTTTT.

This clone appeared a single time. The chain joins TRBV10-1 to TRBJ2-1; tentative D call: TRBD1 (6 bases). V lost 8 bases to trimming and J lost 4 bases, with 12 bases between them. This CDR3 spans 13 amino acids. The germline V gene has CDR1 WNHNN and CDR2 SYGVQD (reference sequence). CDR3: CASAGTLYNEQFF. CDR3 nucleotide sequence: TGCGCCAGCGCCGGGACACTGTACAATGAGCAGTTCTTC.

The rearrangement uses TRBV7-2 and TRBJ1-1, with TRBD1 as a possible D gene (5 bases). The CDR3 totals 15 residues. Germline V lookup: CDR1 SGHTA, CDR2 FQGNSA. V was pared by 5 bases and J by 5 bases, with 18 bases between. The CDR3 DNA reads as TGTGCCAGCAGCGCCTTTAGAGGGGCGAGAACTGAAGCTTTCTTT. Protein: CASSAFRGARTEAFF.

This clone has only a few counts. The CDR3 DNA reads as TGTGCCAGCTCACGCAACCAGGGTTCTGCGGATCAGCCCCAGCATTTT. As protein: CASSRNQGSADQPQHF. The rearrangement links TRBV18 to TRBJ1-5, with D perhaps matching TRBD1 (5 bases). V was shortened by 4 bases and J by 5 bases, with 18 bases between the two germline ends. This CDR3 comprises 16 residues. Germline-derived CDR1 and CDR2 are KGHSH and LQKENI.

The rearrangement uses TRBV9 and TRBJ1-2, with 8 bases matching TRBD1. Per the germline V gene, CDR1 is SGDLS and CDR2 is YYNGEE. V was pared by 4 bases and J by 2 bases, with 7 bases of the junction left unmatched. The CDR3 spans 15 residues. The CDR3 nucleotides read TGTGCCAGCAGCAAGAACGGACAGGGAAACTATGGCTACACCTTC. This encodes CASSKNGQGNYGYTF.